Presented here are 22 T cell receptor beta chains from one specimen sequenced in a study of T cell changes during pregnancy in multiple sclerosis. Sequenced by immunoSEQ multiplex PCR; TCRdb stores in-frame clones only, minus some. This sample has about 100,000 clones, with 85% to 95% found just once. The sample in question was peripheral blood, obtained before pregnancy. Receptors were obtained from a female donor with multiple sclerosis, enrolled in a pregnancy study.

The CDR3 DNA is TGTGCCAGCAGCTCTCGACTAGCGGGAGATACGCAGTATTTT. This sequence encodes CASSSRLAGDTQYF. The chain joins TRBV7-6 to TRBJ2-3; TRBD2 matches at 10 bases. Per the germline V gene, CDR1 is SGHVS and CDR2 is FNYEAQ. J gave up 5 bases and V 4 bases, and 3 bases lay outside the gene matches. The CDR3 is made up of 14 amino acids.

The V and J genes are TRBV2 and TRBJ2-2, with D perhaps TRBD1 (6 bases). The CDR3 extends over 15 amino acids. Trimming shortened V by 7 bases and J by 2 bases, and 14 bases separated the two germline ends. Germline CDR1 SNHLY, CDR2 FYNNEI. The CDR3 spells CASNGGQTNTGELFF. Here the CDR3 DNA reads TGTGCCAGCAATGGAGGACAGACAAACACCGGGGAGCTGTTTTTT.

This chain uses TRBV15 with TRBJ2-1, with a tentative D call TRBD2 (5 bases). With 8 bases removed from V and 0 bases from J, the gap between germline ends came to 14 bases. The CDR3 covers 15 residues. Germline loops: CDR1 LNHNV, CDR2 YYDKDF (reference sequence). The chain's CDR3 is CATLGRGSSYNEQFF. The CDR3 DNA reads TGTGCCACCCTCGGTCGAGGGAGCTCCTACAATGAGCAGTTCTTC. The full variable domain, in which reference TRBV15 and TRBJ2-1 provide the parts outside the CDR3, is DAMVIQNPRYQVTQFGKPVTLSCSQTLNHNVMYWYQQKSSQAPKLLFHYYDKDFNNEADTPDNFQSRRPNTSFCFLDIRSPGLGDTAMYLCATLGRGSSYNEQFFGPGTRLTVL.

The rearrangement uses TRBV9 and TRBJ2-3, with 8 positions matching TRBD2. Germline values: CDR1 SGDLS, CDR2 YYNGEE. The CDR3 loop spans 12 amino acids. J lost 8 bases, V lost 4 bases, and 3 bases had no gene match. CDR3 DNA: TGTGCCAGCAGCCCCGGGGGGGGTACGCAGTATTTT. Residues: CASSPGGGTQYF.

The gene calls are TRBV19 and TRBJ1-1; no reliable D call. The germline CDR1 and CDR2 sequences are LNHDA and SQIVND (reference sequence). The V end was cut by 4 bases, the J end by 0 bases, with 6 bases between. The CDR3 totals 13 residues. The CDR3 region is CASSTGLNTEAFF. CDR3 coding DNA: TGTGCCAGTAGTACGGGGTTGAACACTGAAGCTTTCTTT.

The rearrangement links TRBV5-5 to TRBJ2-1; TRBD2 matches 9 bases. Germline CDR1 is SGHKS and CDR2 is YYEKEE (reference sequence). This CDR3 region has 17 residues. Losses at the gene ends were 0 bases for V and 7 bases for J; bases not matched to a gene: 11. The CDR3 loop reads CASSLEDLAGGQNEQFF. Written as DNA, the CDR3 is TGTGCCAGCAGCTTGGAAGATTTGGCGGGAGGGCAGAATGAGCAGTTCTTC.

This clone was picked up one time. V is TRBV29-1 and J is TRBJ2-3, with D possibly matching TRBD1 (6 bases). The ends were cut back, 7 bases at V and 2 bases at J, with 13 bases in the middle. Germline loops: CDR1 SQVTM, CDR2 ANQGSEA. The length of the CDR3 is 13 residues. CDR3 in amino acids: CSGQGHNTDTQYF. The CDR3 DNA follows: TGCAGCGGTCAGGGGCACAACACAGATACGCAGTATTTT.

The chain combines TRBV29-1 with TRBJ1-2; a possible D gene is TRBD1 (5 bases). This CDR3 is 11 amino acids long. Germline V gene data show CDR1 as SQVTM and CDR2 as ANQGSEA. Trimming cost V 2 bases and J 8 bases, with 9 bases left between them. The DNA for the CDR3 is TGCAGCGTTGAACAGGACAAGGGCTACACCTTC. Its protein product is CSVEQDKGYTF.

DNA for the CDR3: TGTGCCAGCAGCGTACTTGGGGTAGCGGGAAGGAACGAGCAGTACTTC. Translated: CASSVLGVAGRNEQYF. The rearrangement uses TRBV9 and TRBJ2-7, with 8 bases that match TRBD2. The CDR3 is 16 residues long. From germline, CDR1 is SGDLS and CDR2 YYNGEE. The trim removed 1 base at V and 5 bases at J, leaving 11 bases unmatched.

The V call is TRBV7-9, the J call TRBJ2-7; D is uncertain. This CDR3 is 13 amino acids long. V was cut by 1 base and J by 1 base, with 5 bases left in between. Germline V gene sequence: CDR1 SEHNR, CDR2 FQNEAQ (reference sequence). CDR3 DNA sequence: TGTGCCAGCAGCTTAGGACTTTCCTACGAGCAGTACTTC. It translates to CASSLGLSYEQYF.

The chain is built from TRBV7-9 and TRBJ1-2; 8 nucleotides agree with TRBD1. Per germline, CDR1 SEHNR and CDR2 FQNEAQ (reference sequence). The length of the CDR3 is 16 residues. With V trimmed by 5 bases and J by 2 bases, 10 bases remained unmatched. The CDR3 DNA follows: TGTGCCAGCAGCCTCCCCCCGGACAGGGAAAACTATGGCTACACCTTC. Translating it yields CASSLPPDRENYGYTF.

The V call is TRBV9, the J call TRBJ1-5; D call uncertain. CDR1 is SGDLS and CDR2 is YYNGEE in the germline V gene. Trimming removed 0 bases at V and 2 bases at J, with 6 bases between. This CDR3 has 14 residues. This CDR3 is CASSVGRGNQPQHF. CDR3 nucleotides: TGTGCCAGCAGCGTAGGGAGGGGCAATCAGCCCCAGCATTTT.

The chain recombines TRBV5-4 with TRBJ1-2, with TRBD1 as a possible D gene (5 bases). Trimming shortened V by 0 bases and J by 4 bases, and 10 bases separated the two germline ends. The CDR3 covers 14 residues. Germline assignment: CDR1 SGHNT and CDR2 YYREEE (reference sequence). The CDR3 region is CASSLESGSYGYTF. The CDR3 DNA reads TGTGCCAGCAGCTTGGAATCAGGGTCCTATGGCTACACCTTC.

The chain combines TRBV13 with TRBJ1-3; TRBD1 is a possible D gene (6 bases). Trimming removed 4 bases from V and 0 bases from J, with 10 bases in between. The CDR3 length is 15 residues. Looked up from germline, CDR1 is PRHDT and CDR2 is FYEKMQ (reference sequence). The CDR3: CASSSWDTSGNTIYF. CDR3 bases: TGTGCCAGCAGCTCCTGGGACACCTCTGGAAACACCATATATTTT. Together with reference TRBV13 and TRBJ1-3, the CDR3 gives the full variable domain: AAGVIQSPRHLIKEKRETATLKCYPIPRHDTVYWYQQGPGQDPQFLISFYEKMQSDKGSIPDRFSAQQFSDYHSELNMSSLELGDSALYFCASSSWDTSGNTIYFGEGSWLTVV.

The V gene is TRBV2, the J gene TRBJ1-5; possible D gene TRBD1, 6 bases. The CDR3 has 14 amino acids. The V gene's germline CDR1 is SNHLY and CDR2 FYNNEI. The V end lost 3 bases, the J end lost 7 bases, and 13 bases lay between the germline ends. This CDR3 reads CASSEYRARQPQHF. CDR3 nucleotides: TGTGCCAGCAGTGAGTACAGGGCGAGGCAGCCCCAGCATTTT.

V usage is TRBV19 and J usage is TRBJ2-1, with a possible D match to TRBD2 (5 bases). V was pared by 3 bases and J by 9 bases, with 15 bases between. The length of the CDR3 is 14 residues. Germline values: CDR1 LNHDA, CDR2 SQIVND (reference sequence). The CDR3 loop is CASSMSSAALEQFF. The CDR3 DNA reads as TGTGCCAGTAGTATGAGTAGCGCGGCTCTTGAGCAGTTCTTC.

The chain joins TRBV4-1 to TRBJ2-7; 14 bases are shared with TRBD2. After removal of 4 bases from V and 3 bases from J, the junction contained 2 bases not matched to a gene. CDR1 is MGHRA, CDR2 YSYEKL, per germline. The CDR3 totals 15 residues. The CDR3 protein is CASSPGLAGGYEQYF. The DNA for the CDR3 is TGCGCCAGCAGCCCCGGACTAGCGGGAGGCTACGAGCAGTACTTC.

The rearrangement uses TRBV30 and TRBJ2-7; the match to TRBD2 covers 10 bases. Germline CDR1 and CDR2: GTSNPN and SVGIG (reference sequence). This CDR3 spans 13 amino acids. Trimming at V came to 5 bases and at J to 2 bases, leaving 3 bases not matched to a gene. The CDR3 coding sequence is TGTGCCTGGGATCTAGCGGGAGCCTACGAGCAGTACTTC. Residues: CAWDLAGAYEQYF.

The genes are TRBV5-1 and TRBJ1-1, with 7 bases fitting TRBD1. This CDR3 spans 14 amino acids. V shed 6 bases and J 3 bases; nucleotides not matched to a gene: 8. Germline V gene sequence: CDR1 SGHRS, CDR2 YFSETQ. The chain's CDR3 is CASNRQGPDTEAFF. In nucleotides, the CDR3 is TGCGCCAGCAACCGACAGGGTCCAGACACTGAAGCTTTCTTT.

V is TRBV13 and J is TRBJ2-7, with a weak D call TRBD2 (6 bases). The length of the CDR3 is 14 residues. Germline lookup yields CDR1 PRHDT and CDR2 FYEKMQ (reference sequence). V lost 3 bases, J lost 2 bases, and 11 bases lay in between. The CDR3 region has the DNA TGTGCCAGCAGCTTTTCGACTAGGACCTACGAGCAGTACTTC. Its protein is CASSFSTRTYEQYF. The complete variable domain, with remaining parts taken from reference TRBV13 and TRBJ2-7, reads AAGVIQSPRHLIKEKRETATLKCYPIPRHDTVYWYQQGPGQDPQFLISFYEKMQSDKGSIPDRFSAQQFSDYHSELNMSSLELGDSALYFCASSFSTRTYEQYFGPGTRLTVT.

The chain carries TRBV15 and TRBJ1-6; weak D call: TRBD1 (6 bases). CDR3 length: 14 amino acids. Looked up from germline, CDR1 is LNHNV and CDR2 is YYDKDF (reference sequence). Trimming took off 3 bases at V and 7 bases at J, with 10 bases between the two ends. The CDR3 DNA sequence: TGTGCCACCAGCAGGTCAGGGGAAAATTCACCCCTCCACTTT. Translating it yields CATSRSGENSPLHF.

This clone was picked up a small number of times. V is TRBV6-1 and J is TRBJ2-1; the D gene is possibly TRBD1 (6 bases). This CDR3 is built from 15 residues. Trimming took 2 bases from V and 7 from J, leaving 15 bases between them. CDR1 and CDR2 from the germline V gene are MNHNS and SASEGT. The CDR3 loop reads CASSENWVDRNEQFF. As DNA, the CDR3 is TGTGCCAGCAGTGAAAATTGGGTGGACAGAAATGAGCAGTTCTTC.